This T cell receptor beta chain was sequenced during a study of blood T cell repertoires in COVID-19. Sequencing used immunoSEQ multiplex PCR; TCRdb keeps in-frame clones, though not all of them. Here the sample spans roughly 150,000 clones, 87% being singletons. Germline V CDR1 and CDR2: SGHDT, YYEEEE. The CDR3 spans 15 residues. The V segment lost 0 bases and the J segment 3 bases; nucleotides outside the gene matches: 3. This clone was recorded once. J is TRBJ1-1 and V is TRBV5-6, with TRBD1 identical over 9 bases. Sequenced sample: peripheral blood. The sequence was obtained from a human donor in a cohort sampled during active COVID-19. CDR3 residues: CASSLVDRGDTEAFF. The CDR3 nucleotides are TGTGCCAGCAGCTTGGTCGACAGGGGGGACACTGAAGCTTTCTTT.